This T cell receptor (beta chain) was documented in a study of blood T cell repertoires in COVID-19. As for the study in general: Samples of COVID-19 (acute and convalescent) were obtained from the United States, Italy and Spain. T cells, B-cell-depleted T cells, or PBMCs supplied cDNA or gDNA.

Authors' processing steps: Amplification of reference gene primers was used by the study to estimate nucleated cell counts. Repertoires were generated with immunoSEQ multiplex PCR, while TCRdb's copy carries only in-frame clones and drops some. V and J calls and clone size are those listed in that table; D and trimming were worked out from the DNA. The table includes more than 150,000 clones, less than 90% detected once. Germline loops: CDR1 SGHKS, CDR2 YYEKEE (reference sequence). Trimming at V came to 6 bases and at J to 4 bases, leaving 4 bases not matched to a gene. This CDR3 contains 14 residues.

Material for sequencing was peripheral blood. The J gene is TRBJ2-3, the V gene TRBV5-5; 11 nucleotides align to TRBD2. The source of this sequence is a man aged 18 to 29 with active or convalescent COVID-19. CDR3 in amino acids: CASKGTSGPDTQYF. CDR3 DNA: TGTGCCAGCAAGGGGACTAGCGGTCCAGATACGCAGTATTTT.